A selection of T cell receptor beta chains follows, all from one sample in a study of T cell responses to AZD1222 COVID-19 vaccine. Method: immunoSEQ multiplex PCR; TCRdb's copy keeps in-frame clones and lacks some. The sample has roughly 200,000 clones; 80% to 95% are singletons. Sequencing used peripheral blood, obtained 28 days after the second dose of the MenACWY control vaccine. The source is an adult who received the MenACWY meningococcal vaccine as a control. Both conserved end residues are part of each CDR3.

v_call: TRBV19
j_call: TRBJ1-6
cdr3_length: 15
cdr3_aa: CASSARTGEKSPLHF

v_call: TRBV18
j_call: TRBJ1-5
cdr3_length: 13
cdr3_aa: CASSPGIYQPQHF

v_call: TRBV18
j_call: TRBJ2-1
cdr3_length: 15
cdr3_aa: CASSDRTGANNEQFF

v_call: TRBV7-3
j_call: TRBJ1-2
cdr3_length: 11
cdr3_aa: CASSFMGGYTF

v_call: TRBV20-1
j_call: TRBJ2-3
cdr3_length: 14
cdr3_aa: CSASLGTGADTQYF

v_call: TRBV2
j_call: TRBJ1-6
cdr3_length: 14
cdr3_aa: CASSAGTSNSPLHF

v_call: TRBV3-1/TRBV3-2
j_call: TRBJ2-7
cdr3_length: 16
cdr3_aa: CASSQDPGQGLYEQYF

v_call: TRBV7-6
j_call: TRBJ1-3
cdr3_length: 14
cdr3_aa: CASSLAPEGNTIYF

v_call: TRBV7-8
j_call: TRBJ1-2
cdr3_length: 13
cdr3_aa: CASSSGYSDGYTF

v_call: TRBV19
j_call: TRBJ1-1
cdr3_length: 13
cdr3_aa: CASRDRGGTEAFF

v_call: TRBV9
j_call: TRBJ1-2
cdr3_length: 13
cdr3_aa: CASSAPQGLGYTF

v_call: TRBV19
j_call: TRBJ1-6
cdr3_length: 17
cdr3_aa: CASSDRTGGANNSPLHF

v_call: TRBV11-2
j_call: TRBJ1-2
cdr3_length: 13
cdr3_aa: CASSLGLSYGYTF

v_call: TRBV7-2
j_call: TRBJ1-4
cdr3_length: 15
cdr3_aa: CASSFTRGGREKLFF

v_call: TRBV6-5
j_call: TRBJ1-5
cdr3_length: 13
cdr3_aa: CASRGQNNQPQHF

v_call: TRBV19
j_call: TRBJ1-5
cdr3_length: 15
cdr3_aa: CASREYSAFNQPQHF

v_call: TRBV19
j_call: TRBJ2-5
cdr3_length: 16
cdr3_aa: CASSIRVAANKETQYF

v_call: TRBV29-1
j_call: TRBJ1-2
cdr3_length: 11
cdr3_aa: CSVDPGYGYTF